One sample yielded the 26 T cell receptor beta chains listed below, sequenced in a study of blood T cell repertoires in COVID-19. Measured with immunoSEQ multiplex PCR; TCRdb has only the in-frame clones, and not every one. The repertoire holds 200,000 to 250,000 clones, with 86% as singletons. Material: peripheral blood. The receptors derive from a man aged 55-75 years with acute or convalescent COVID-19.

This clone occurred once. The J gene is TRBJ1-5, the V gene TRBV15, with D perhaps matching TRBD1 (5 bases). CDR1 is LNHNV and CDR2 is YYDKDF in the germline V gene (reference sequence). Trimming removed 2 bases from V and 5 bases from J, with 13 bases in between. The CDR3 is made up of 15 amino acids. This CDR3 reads CATSRYLGADQPQHF. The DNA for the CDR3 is TGTGCCACCAGCAGATACCTTGGGGCAGATCAGCCCCAGCATTTT. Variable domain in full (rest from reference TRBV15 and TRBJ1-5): DAMVIQNPRYQVTQFGKPVTLSCSQTLNHNVMYWYQQKSSQAPKLLFHYYDKDFNNEADTPDNFQSRRPNTSFCFLDIRSPGLGDTAMYLCATSRYLGADQPQHFGDGTRLSIL.

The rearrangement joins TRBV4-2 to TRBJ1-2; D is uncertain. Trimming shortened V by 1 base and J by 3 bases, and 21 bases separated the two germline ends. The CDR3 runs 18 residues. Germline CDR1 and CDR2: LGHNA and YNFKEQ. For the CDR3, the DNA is TGTGCCAGCAGCCAAGGATTTAGCGGGATTTACAATGACTATGGCTACACCTTC. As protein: CASSQGFSGIYNDYGYTF.

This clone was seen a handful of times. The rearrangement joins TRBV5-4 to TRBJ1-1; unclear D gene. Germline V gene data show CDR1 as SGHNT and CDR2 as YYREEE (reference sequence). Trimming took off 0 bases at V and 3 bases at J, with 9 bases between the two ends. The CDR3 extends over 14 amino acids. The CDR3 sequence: CASSLDLGDTEAFF. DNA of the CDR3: TGTGCCAGCAGCTTGGATTTGGGAGACACTGAAGCTTTCTTT.

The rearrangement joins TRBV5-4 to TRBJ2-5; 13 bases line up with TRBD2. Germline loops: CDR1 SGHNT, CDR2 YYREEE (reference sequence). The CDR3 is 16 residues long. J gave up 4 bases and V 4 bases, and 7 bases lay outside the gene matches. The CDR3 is CASSLGLAGVGETQYF. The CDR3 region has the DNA TGTGCCAGCAGCCTCGGACTAGCGGGAGTAGGAGAGACCCAGTACTTC.

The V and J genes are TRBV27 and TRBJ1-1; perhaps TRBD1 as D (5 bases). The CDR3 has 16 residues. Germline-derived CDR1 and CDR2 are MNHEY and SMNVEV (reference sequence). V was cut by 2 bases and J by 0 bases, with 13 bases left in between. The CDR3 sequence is CASSLAQGGMNTEAFF. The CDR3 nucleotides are TGTGCCAGCAGTTTAGCGCAGGGCGGAATGAACACTGAAGCTTTCTTT.

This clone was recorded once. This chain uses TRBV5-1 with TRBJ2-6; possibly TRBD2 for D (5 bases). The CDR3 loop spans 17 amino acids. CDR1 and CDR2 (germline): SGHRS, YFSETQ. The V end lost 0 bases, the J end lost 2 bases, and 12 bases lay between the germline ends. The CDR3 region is CASSLVGGPTGANVLTF. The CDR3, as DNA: TGCGCCAGCAGCTTGGTTGGAGGTCCGACTGGGGCCAACGTCCTGACTTTC.

The CDR3: CASSKPRQGEQFF. DNA for the CDR3: TGTGCCAGCAGCAAGCCTCGCCAGGGAGAGCAGTTCTTC. This rearrangement joins TRBV3-1 (or the pseudogene TRBV3-2) to TRBJ2-1; maybe TRBD1 (5 bases). V shed 5 bases and J shed 10 bases, with 15 bases lying between them. CDR1 is LGHDT and CDR2 is YNNKEL in the germline V gene (reference sequence). CDR3 length: 13 amino acids.

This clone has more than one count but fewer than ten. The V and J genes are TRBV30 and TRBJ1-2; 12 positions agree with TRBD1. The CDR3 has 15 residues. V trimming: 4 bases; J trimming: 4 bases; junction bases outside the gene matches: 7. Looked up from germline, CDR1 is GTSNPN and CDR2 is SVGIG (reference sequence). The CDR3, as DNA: TGTGCCTGGACCCGGGACAGGGGGCGAAGCTATGGCTACACCTTC. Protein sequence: CAWTRDRGRSYGYTF. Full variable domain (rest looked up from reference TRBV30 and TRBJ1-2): SQTIHQWPATLVQPVGSPLSLECTVEGTSNPNLYWYRQAAGRGLQLLFYSVGIGQISSEVPQNLSASRPQDRQFILSSKKLLLSDSGFYLCAWTRDRGRSYGYTFGSGTRLTVV.

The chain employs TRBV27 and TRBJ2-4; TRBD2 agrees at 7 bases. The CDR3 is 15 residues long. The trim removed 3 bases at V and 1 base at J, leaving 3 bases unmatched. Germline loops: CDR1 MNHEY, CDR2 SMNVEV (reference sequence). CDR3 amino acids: CASSFFGGAKNIQYF. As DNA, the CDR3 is TGTGCCAGCAGTTTCTTCGGGGGGGCCAAAAACATTCAGTACTTC.

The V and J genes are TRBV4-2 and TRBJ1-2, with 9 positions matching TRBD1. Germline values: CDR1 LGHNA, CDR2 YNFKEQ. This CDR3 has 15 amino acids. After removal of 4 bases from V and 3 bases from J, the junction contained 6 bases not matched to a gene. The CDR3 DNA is TGTGCCAGCAGCCCCCCGGGACAGGGCTACTATGGCTACACCTTC. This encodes CASSPPGQGYYGYTF.

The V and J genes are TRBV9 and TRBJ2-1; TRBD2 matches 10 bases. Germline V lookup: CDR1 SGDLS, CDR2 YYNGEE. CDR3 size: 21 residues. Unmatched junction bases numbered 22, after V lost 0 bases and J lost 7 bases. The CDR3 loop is CASSVERSSGSLMSNVNEQFF. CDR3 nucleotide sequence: TGTGCCAGCAGCGTAGAAAGATCTAGCGGGAGTTTAATGTCCAACGTTAATGAGCAGTTCTTC.

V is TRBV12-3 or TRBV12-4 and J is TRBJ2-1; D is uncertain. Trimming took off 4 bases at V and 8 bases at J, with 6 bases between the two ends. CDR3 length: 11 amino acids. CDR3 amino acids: CASSYRDEQFF. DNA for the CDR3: TGTGCCAGCAGTTACCGGGATGAGCAGTTCTTC.

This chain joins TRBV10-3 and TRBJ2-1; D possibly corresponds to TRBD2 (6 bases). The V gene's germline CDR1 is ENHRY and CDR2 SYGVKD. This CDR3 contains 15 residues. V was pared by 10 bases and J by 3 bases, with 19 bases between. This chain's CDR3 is CASQGLISFYNEQFF. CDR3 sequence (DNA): TGTGCCAGTCAGGGACTCATTAGCTTCTACAATGAGCAGTTCTTC.

As DNA, the CDR3 is TGTGCCAGCAGCGACCCGGGACAGAATCAGCCCCAGCATTTT. It specifies CASSDPGQNQPQHF. This chain joins TRBV7-9 and TRBJ1-5; 7 bases match TRBD1. Germline V gene lookup returns CDR1 SEHNR and CDR2 FQNEAQ (reference sequence). The CDR3 runs 14 residues. The junction had 5 bases not matched to a gene; V was cut back by 5 bases and J by 4 bases.

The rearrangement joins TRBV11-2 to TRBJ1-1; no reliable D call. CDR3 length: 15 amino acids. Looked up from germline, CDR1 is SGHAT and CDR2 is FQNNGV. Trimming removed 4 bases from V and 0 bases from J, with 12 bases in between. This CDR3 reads CASSSPGGVNTEAFF. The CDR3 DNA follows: TGTGCCAGCAGCTCCCCCGGCGGGGTGAACACTGAAGCTTTCTTT.

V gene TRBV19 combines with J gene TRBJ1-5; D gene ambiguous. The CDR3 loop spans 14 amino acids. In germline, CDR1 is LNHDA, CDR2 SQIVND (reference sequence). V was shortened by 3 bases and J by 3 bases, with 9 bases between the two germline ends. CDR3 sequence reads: CASSIADSNQPQHF. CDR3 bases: TGTGCCAGTAGTATTGCTGACTCCAATCAGCCCCAGCATTTT.

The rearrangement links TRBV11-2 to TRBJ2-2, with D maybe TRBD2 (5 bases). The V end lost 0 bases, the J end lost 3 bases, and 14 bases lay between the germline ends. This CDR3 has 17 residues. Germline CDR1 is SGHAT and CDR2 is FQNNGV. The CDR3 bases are TGTGCCAGCAGCTTAGATAGGCTCCCAGCGGACACCGGGGAGCTGTTTTTT. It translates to CASSLDRLPADTGELFF.

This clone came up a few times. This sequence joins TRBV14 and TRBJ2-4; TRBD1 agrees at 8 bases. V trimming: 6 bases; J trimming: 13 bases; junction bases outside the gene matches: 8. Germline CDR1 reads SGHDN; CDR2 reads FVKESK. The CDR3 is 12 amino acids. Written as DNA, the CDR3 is TGTGCCAGCAGTCTACAGGGGGGTGGACAGTACTTC. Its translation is CASSLQGGGQYF.

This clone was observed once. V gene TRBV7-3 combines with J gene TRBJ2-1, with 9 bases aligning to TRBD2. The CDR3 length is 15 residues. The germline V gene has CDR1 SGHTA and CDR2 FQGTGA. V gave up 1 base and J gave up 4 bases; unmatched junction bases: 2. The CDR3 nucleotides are TGTGCCAGCAGCTTAAGCGGGGGGGCTTACAATGAGCAGTTCTTC. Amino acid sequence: CASSLSGGAYNEQFF.

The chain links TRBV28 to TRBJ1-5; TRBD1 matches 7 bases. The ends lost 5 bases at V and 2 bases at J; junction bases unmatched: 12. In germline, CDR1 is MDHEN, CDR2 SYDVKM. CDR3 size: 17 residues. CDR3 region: CASSPITGTDGNQPQHF. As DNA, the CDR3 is TGTGCCAGCAGTCCTATTACCGGGACAGACGGCAATCAGCCCCAGCATTTT.

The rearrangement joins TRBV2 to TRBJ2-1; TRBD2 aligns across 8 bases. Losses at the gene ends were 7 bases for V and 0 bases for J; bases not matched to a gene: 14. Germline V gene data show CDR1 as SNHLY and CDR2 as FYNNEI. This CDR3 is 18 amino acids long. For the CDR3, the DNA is TGTGCCAGCACAAGGTTCCGCGAAAGCGGGAGCTCCTACAATGAGCAGTTCTTC. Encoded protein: CASTRFRESGSSYNEQFF. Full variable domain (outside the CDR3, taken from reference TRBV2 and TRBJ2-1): EPEVTQTPSHQVTQMGQEVILRCVPISNHLYFYWYRQILGQKVEFLVSFYNNEISEKSEIFDDQFSVERPDGSNFTLKIRSTKLEDSAMYFCASTRFRESGSSYNEQFFGPGTRLTVL.

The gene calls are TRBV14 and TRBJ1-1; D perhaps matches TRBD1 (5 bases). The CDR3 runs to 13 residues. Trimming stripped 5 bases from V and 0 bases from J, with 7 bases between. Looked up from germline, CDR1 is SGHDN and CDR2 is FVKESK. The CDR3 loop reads CASSGHLNTEAFF. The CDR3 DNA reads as TGTGCCAGCAGCGGACACTTGAACACTGAAGCTTTCTTT.

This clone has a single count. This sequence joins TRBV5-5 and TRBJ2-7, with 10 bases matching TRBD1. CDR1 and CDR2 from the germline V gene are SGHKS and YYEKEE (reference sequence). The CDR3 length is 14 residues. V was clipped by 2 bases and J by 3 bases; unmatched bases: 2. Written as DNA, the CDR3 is TGTGCCAGCAGCTTAGGGACAGGGGTCTACGAGCAGTACTTC. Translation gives CASSLGTGVYEQYF.

The CDR3 loop reads CASSPRGAGRNEQYF. In DNA, the CDR3 is TGTGCCAGTAGTCCCCGGGGAGCGGGAAGGAACGAGCAGTACTTC. The V call is TRBV19, the J call TRBJ2-7, with 7 positions matching TRBD2. Trimming removed 5 bases from V and 5 bases from J; junction bases left unmatched: 12. CDR3 length equals 15 residues. CDR1 and CDR2 from the germline V gene are LNHDA and SQIVND (reference sequence).

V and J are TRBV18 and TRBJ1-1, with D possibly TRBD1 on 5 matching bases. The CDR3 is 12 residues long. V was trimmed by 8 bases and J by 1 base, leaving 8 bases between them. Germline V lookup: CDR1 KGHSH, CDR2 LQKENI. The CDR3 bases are TGTGCCAGCCAGGGCAAGAACACTGAAGCTTTCTTT. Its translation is CASQGKNTEAFF.

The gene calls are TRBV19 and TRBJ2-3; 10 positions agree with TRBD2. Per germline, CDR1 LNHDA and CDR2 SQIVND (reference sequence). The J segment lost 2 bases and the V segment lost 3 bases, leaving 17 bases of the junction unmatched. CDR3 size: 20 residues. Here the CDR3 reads CASSISGASGRGAHTDTQYF. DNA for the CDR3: TGTGCCAGTAGTATCTCGGGGGCGAGCGGGAGGGGTGCCCACACAGATACGCAGTATTTT. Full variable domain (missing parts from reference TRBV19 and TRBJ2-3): DGGITQSPKYLFRKEGQNVTLSCEQNLNHDAMYWYRQDPGQGLRLIYYSQIVNDFQKGDIAEGYSVSREKKESFPLTVTSAQKNPTAFYLCASSISGASGRGAHTDTQYFGPGTRLTVL.